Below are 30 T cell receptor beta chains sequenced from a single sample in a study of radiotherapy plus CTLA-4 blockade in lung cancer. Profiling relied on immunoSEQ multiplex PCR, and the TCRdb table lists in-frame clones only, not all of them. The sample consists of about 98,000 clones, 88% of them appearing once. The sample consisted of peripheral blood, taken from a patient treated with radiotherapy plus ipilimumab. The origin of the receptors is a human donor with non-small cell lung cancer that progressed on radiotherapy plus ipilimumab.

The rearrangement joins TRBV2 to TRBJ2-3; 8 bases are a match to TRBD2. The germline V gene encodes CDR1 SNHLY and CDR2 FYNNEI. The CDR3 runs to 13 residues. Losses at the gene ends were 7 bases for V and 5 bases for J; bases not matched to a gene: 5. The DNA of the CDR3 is TGTGCCAGCACATGGCGGGAGGTAGATACGCAGTATTTT. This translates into CASTWREVDTQYF.

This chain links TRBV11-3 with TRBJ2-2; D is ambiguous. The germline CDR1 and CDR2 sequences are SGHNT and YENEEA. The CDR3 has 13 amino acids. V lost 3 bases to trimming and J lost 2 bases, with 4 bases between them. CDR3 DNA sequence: TGTGCCAGCAGCTTCATTAACACCGGGGAGCTGTTTTTT. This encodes CASSFINTGELFF.

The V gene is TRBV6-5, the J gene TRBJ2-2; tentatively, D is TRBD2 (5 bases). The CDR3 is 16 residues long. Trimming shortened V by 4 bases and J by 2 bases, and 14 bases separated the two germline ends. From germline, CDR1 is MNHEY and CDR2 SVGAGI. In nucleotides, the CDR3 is TGTGCCAGCAGTTTCGGGAACCCACTAAACACCGGGGAGCTGTTTTTT. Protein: CASSFGNPLNTGELFF.

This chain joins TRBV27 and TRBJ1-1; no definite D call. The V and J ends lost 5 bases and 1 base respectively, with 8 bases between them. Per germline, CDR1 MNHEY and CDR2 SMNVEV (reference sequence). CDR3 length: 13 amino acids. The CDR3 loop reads CASSNMANTEAFF. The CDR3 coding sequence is TGTGCCAGCAGTAATATGGCGAACACTGAAGCTTTCTTT.

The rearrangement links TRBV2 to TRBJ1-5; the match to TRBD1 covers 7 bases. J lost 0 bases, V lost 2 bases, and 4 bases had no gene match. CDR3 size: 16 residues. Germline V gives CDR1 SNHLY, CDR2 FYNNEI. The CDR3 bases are TGTGCCAGCAGTGAACTGGCAGGGGGTAGCAATCAGCCCCAGCATTTT. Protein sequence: CASSELAGGSNQPQHF.

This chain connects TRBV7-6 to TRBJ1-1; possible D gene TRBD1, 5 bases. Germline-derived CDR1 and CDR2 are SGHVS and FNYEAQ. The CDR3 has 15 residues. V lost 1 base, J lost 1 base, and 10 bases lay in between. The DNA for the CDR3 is TGTGCCAGCAGCTTAGACAGGATGACGAACACTGAAGCTTTCTTT. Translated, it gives CASSLDRMTNTEAFF.

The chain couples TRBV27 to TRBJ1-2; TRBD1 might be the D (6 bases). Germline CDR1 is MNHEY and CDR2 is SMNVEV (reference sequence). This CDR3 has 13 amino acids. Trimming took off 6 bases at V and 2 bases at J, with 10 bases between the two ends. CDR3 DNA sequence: TGTGCCAGCAGAGGACAGTCCAACTATGGCTACACCTTC. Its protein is CASRGQSNYGYTF.

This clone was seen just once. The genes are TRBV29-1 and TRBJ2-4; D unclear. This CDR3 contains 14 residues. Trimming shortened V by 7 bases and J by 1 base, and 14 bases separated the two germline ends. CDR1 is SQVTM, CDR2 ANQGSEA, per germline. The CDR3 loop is CSALAVRAKNIQYF. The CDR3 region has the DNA TGCAGCGCTCTTGCAGTGCGCGCCAAAAACATTCAGTACTTC.

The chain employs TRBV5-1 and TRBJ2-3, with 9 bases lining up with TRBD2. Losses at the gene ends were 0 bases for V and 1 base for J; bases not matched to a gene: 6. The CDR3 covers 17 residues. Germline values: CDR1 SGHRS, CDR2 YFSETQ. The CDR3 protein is CASSLAHSGSGTDTQYF. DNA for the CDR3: TGCGCCAGCAGCTTGGCTCATAGCGGGAGTGGCACAGATACGCAGTATTTT.

The DNA for the CDR3 is TGTGCCAGCAGCGTCCTTCTGAACACTGAAGCTTTCTTT. This gives the protein CASSVLLNTEAFF. This sequence joins TRBV5-4 and TRBJ1-1, with D unclear. Between the trimmed V and J ends, which lost 4 bases and 0 bases, there was a span of 7 bases. This CDR3 spans 13 amino acids. Germline V gene sequence: CDR1 SGHNT, CDR2 YYREEE (reference sequence).

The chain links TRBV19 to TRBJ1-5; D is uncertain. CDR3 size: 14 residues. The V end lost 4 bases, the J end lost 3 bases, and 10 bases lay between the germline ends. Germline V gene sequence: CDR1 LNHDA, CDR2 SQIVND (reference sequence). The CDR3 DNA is TGTGCCAGTAGTAGACGGGAAATCAATCAGCCCCAGCATTTT. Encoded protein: CASSRREINQPQHF.

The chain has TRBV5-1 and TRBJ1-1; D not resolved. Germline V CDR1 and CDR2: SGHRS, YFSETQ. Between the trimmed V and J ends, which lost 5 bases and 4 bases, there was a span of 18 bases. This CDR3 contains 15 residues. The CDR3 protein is CASSLYQARSTEAFF. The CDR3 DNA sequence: TGCGCCAGCAGTCTGTACCAGGCGAGGAGCACTGAAGCTTTCTTT.

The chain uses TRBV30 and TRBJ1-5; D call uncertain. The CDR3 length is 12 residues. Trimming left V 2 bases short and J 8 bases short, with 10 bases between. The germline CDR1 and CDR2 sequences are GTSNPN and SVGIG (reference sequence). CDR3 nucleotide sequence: TGTGCCTGGAGTAGCTGGGTTGAGCCCCAGCATTTT. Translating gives CAWSSWVEPQHF.

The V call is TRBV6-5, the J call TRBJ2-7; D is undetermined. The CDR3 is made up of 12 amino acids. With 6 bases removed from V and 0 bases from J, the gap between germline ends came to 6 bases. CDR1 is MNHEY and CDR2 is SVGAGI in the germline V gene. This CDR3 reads CASRANSYEQYF. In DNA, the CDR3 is TGTGCCAGCAGAGCAAACTCCTACGAGCAGTACTTC.

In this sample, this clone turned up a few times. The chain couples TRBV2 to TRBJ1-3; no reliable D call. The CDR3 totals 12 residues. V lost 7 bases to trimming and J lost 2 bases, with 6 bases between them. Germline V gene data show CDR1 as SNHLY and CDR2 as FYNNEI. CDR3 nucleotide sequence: TGTGCCAGCAAGGAAGCTGGAAACACCATATATTTT. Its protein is CASKEAGNTIYF.

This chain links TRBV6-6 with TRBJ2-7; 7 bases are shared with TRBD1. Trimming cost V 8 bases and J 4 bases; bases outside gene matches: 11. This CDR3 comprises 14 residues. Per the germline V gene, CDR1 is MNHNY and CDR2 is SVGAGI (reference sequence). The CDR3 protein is CASVARGRKYEQYF. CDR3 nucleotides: TGTGCCAGCGTTGCAAGGGGGCGTAAATACGAGCAGTACTTC.

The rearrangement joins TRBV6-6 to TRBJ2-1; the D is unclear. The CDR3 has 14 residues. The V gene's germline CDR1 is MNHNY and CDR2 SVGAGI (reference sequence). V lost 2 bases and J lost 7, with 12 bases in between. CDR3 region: CASSYSGVLNEQFF. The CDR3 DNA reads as TGTGCCAGCAGTTACAGTGGCGTCTTAAATGAGCAGTTCTTC.

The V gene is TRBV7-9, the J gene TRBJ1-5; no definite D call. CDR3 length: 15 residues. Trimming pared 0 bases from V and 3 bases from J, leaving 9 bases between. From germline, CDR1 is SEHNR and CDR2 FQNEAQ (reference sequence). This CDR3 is CASSLAGEANQPQHF. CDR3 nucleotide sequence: TGTGCCAGCAGCTTAGCTGGGGAAGCCAATCAGCCCCAGCATTTT.

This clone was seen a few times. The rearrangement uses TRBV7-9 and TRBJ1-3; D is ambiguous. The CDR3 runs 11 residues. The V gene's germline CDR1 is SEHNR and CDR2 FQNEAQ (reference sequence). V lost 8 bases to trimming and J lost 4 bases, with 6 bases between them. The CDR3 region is CASSIGNTIYF. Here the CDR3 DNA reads TGTGCCAGCTCTATAGGAAACACCATATATTTT.

The CDR3: CASSPTGVVTDTQYF. As DNA, the CDR3 is TGTGCCAGCTCACCGACAGGGGTAGTCACAGATACGCAGTATTTT. The rearrangement uses TRBV18 and TRBJ2-3; the match to TRBD1 covers 8 bases. The trim removed 3 bases at V and 2 bases at J, leaving 4 bases unmatched. This CDR3 is built from 15 residues. Looked up from germline, CDR1 is KGHSH and CDR2 is LQKENI.

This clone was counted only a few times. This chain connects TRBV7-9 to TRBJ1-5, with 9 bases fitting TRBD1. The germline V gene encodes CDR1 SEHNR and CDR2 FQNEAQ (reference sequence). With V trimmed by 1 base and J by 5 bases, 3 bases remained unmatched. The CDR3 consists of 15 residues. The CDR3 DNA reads TGTGCCAGCAGCTTAGGGGGACAGGGTCATCAGCCCCAGCATTTT. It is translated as CASSLGGQGHQPQHF.

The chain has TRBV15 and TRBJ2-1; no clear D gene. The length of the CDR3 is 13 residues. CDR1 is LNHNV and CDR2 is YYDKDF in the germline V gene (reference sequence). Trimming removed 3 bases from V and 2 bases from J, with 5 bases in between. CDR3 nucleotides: TGTGCCACCAGCAGCCTAACCTACAATGAGCAGTTCTTC. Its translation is CATSSLTYNEQFF.

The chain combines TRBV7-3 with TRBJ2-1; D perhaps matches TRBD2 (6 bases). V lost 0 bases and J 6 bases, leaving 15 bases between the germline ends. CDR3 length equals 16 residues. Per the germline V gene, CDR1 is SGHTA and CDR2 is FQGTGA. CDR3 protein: CASSLTVADTSNEQFF. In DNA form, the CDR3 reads TGTGCCAGCAGCTTAACGGTAGCGGACACCAGCAATGAGCAGTTCTTC.

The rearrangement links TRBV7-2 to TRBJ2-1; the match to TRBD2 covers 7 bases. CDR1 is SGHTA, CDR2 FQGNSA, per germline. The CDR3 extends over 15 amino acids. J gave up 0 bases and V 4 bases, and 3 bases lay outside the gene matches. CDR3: CASSSLASSYNEQFF. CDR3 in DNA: TGTGCCAGCAGCTCACTAGCGAGCTCCTACAATGAGCAGTTCTTC.

The CDR3: CAISASGRAYEQYF. As DNA, the CDR3 is TGTGCCATCAGTGCTAGCGGGAGGGCCTACGAGCAGTACTTC. The chain carries TRBV10-3 and TRBJ2-7, with 12 bases identical to TRBD2. CDR1 ENHRY and CDR2 SYGVKD come from the germline V gene. Unmatched junction bases numbered 0, after V lost 4 bases and J lost 2 bases. The CDR3 has 14 residues.

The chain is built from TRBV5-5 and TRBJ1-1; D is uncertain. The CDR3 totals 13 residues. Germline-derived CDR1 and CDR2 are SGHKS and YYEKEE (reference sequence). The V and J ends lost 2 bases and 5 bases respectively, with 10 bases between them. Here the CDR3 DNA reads TGTGCCAGCAGCTTTAGCGGGAGTACTGAAGCTTTCTTT. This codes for CASSFSGSTEAFF.

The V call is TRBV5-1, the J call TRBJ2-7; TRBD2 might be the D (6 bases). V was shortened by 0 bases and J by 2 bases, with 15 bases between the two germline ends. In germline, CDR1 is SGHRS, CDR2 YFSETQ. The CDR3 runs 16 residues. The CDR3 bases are TGCGCCAGCAGCTTGGGGTGGGGCGGGACCCCCTACGAGCAGTACTTC. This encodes CASSLGWGGTPYEQYF.

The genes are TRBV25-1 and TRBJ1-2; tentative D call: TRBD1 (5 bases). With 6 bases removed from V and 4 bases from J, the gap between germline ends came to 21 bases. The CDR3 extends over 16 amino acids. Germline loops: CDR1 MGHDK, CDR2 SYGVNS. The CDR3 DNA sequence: TGTGCCAGCAGACTACAGGAGAAGCCCGCCTGCTATGGCTACACCTTC. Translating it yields CASRLQEKPACYGYTF.

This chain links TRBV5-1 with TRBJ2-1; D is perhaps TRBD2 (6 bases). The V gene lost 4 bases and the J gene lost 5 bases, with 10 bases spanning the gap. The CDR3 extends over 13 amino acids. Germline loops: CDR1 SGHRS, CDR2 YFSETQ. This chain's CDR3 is CASSPGGNNEQFF. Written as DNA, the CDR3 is TGCGCCAGCAGCCCAGGCGGGAACAATGAGCAGTTCTTC.

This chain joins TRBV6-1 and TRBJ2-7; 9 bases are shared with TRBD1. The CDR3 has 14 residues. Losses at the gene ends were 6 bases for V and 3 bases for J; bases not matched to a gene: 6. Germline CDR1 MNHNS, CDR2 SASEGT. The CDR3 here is CASSRTDRGYEQYF. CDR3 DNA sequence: TGTGCCAGCAGCCGAACGGACAGGGGCTACGAGCAGTACTTC.